A single sample is the source of the 29 T cell receptor beta chains below, sequenced in a study of immune evolution from preneoplasia to lung adenocarcinoma. Clones were sequenced by immunoSEQ multiplex PCR, and TCRdb holds only the in-frame ones, with some missing. The sample consists of thousands of clones, 70% to 80% of them appearing once. Sequenced input: FFPE minimally invasive lung adenocarcinoma tissue. The receptors here all came from a person aged 65-85 years with lung adenocarcinoma.

V usage is TRBV30 and J usage is TRBJ1-5; D not resolved. The V end lost 5 bases, the J end lost 3 bases, and 11 bases lay between the germline ends. Germline assignment: CDR1 GTSNPN and CDR2 SVGIG (reference sequence). CDR3 length equals 13 residues. CDR3 DNA sequence: TGTGCCTGGGCCGGAGGCCACAATCAGCCCCAGCATTTT. This encodes CAWAGGHNQPQHF.

In this sample, this clone turned up a few times. The chain carries TRBV6-1 and TRBJ2-7, with 11 positions matching TRBD1. V shed 6 bases, J shed 4 bases, and the junction held 5 bases outside the gene matches. Looked up from germline, CDR1 is MNHNS and CDR2 is SASEGT. The CDR3 contains 14 residues. CDR3 DNA: TGTGCCAGCAGCGGACAGGGGGCTGGTTACGAGCAGTACTTC. Its protein is CASSGQGAGYEQYF.

V usage is TRBV30 and J usage is TRBJ2-7, with no clear D. The CDR3 extends over 14 amino acids. CDR1 and CDR2 from the germline V gene are GTSNPN and SVGIG (reference sequence). The V gene lost 0 bases and the J gene lost 1 base, with 10 bases spanning the gap. For the CDR3, the DNA is TGTGCCTGGAGTGTCATTGGCAGTTCCTACGAGCAGTACTTC. Translating it yields CAWSVIGSSYEQYF. Supplemented by reference TRBV30 and TRBJ2-7, the full variable domain reads SQTIHQWPATLVQPVGSPLSLECTVEGTSNPNLYWYRQAAGRGLQLLFYSVGIGQISSEVPQNLSASRPQDRQFILSSKKLLLSDSGFYLCAWSVIGSSYEQYFGPGTRLTVT.

This clone was seen more than once but under ten times. The gene calls are TRBV6-6 and TRBJ1-2; D gene uncertain. The germline CDR1 and CDR2 sequences are MNHNY and SVGAGI (reference sequence). The V end was cut by 0 bases, the J end by 8 bases, with 13 bases between. There are 14 residues in the CDR3. This CDR3 reads CASSYSIQLDGYTF. CDR3 coding DNA: TGTGCCAGCAGTTACTCGATTCAGTTGGACGGCTACACCTTC.

The rearrangement joins TRBV13 to TRBJ1-6, with D unresolved. Trimming took 4 bases from V and 8 from J, leaving 6 bases between them. The CDR3 loop spans 12 amino acids. Germline CDR1 is PRHDT and CDR2 is FYEKMQ (reference sequence). CDR3 coding DNA: TGTGCCAGCAGCTACCAGTATTCACCCCTCCACTTT. Amino acid sequence: CASSYQYSPLHF.

This chain joins TRBV14 and TRBJ2-1, with TRBD2 matching 16 bases. The V and J ends lost 2 bases and 7 bases, in that order; junction bases with no gene match: 2. CDR1 is SGHDN and CDR2 is FVKESK in the germline V gene. CDR3 length: 16 residues. The CDR3 DNA sequence: TGTGCCAGCAGCCAAATGGGACTAGCGGGAGGGAATGAGCAGTTCTTC. This gives the protein CASSQMGLAGGNEQFF.

V is TRBV6-1 and J is TRBJ2-7; TRBD2 might be the D (5 bases). Germline V gene data show CDR1 as MNHNS and CDR2 as SASEGT. V shed 5 bases and J shed 5 bases, with 10 bases lying between them. The length of the CDR3 is 12 residues. CDR3 in amino acids: CASSIAGDEQYF. DNA for the CDR3: TGTGCCAGCAGTATAGCCGGGGACGAGCAGTACTTC.

This chain links TRBV9 with TRBJ1-5; D might be TRBD1 (5 bases). Trimming cost V 4 bases and J 3 bases, with 14 bases left between them. Germline CDR1 reads SGDLS; CDR2 reads YYNGEE. This CDR3 contains 15 residues. The CDR3 nucleotides read TGTGCCAGCAGCCCTGGAGCGACAGACAATCAGCCCCAGCATTTT. This encodes CASSPGATDNQPQHF. Full variable domain (remainder filled in from reference TRBV9 and TRBJ1-5): DSGVTQTPKHLITATGQRVTLRCSPRSGDLSVYWYQQSLDQGLQFLIQYYNGEERAKGNILERFSAQQFPDLHSELNLSSLELGDSALYFCASSPGATDNQPQHFGDGTRLSIL.

This clone was seen a few times. This rearrangement joins TRBV28 to TRBJ2-4; D gene ambiguous. CDR3 length: 13 amino acids. V gave up 8 bases and J gave up 1 base, with 9 bases separating them. Germline V gene data show CDR1 as MDHEN and CDR2 as SYDVKM. CDR3: CASFGKAKNIQYF. The CDR3 region has the DNA TGTGCCAGCTTTGGGAAGGCCAAAAACATTCAGTACTTC.

The V and J genes are TRBV7-8 and TRBJ1-2, with a tentative D call TRBD1 (5 bases). The length of the CDR3 is 13 residues. Looked up from germline, CDR1 is SGHVS and CDR2 is FQNEAQ. The V end was cut by 2 bases, the J end by 4 bases, with 8 bases between. The DNA of the CDR3 is TGTGCCAGCAGCTTACCCGGGACCTATGGCTACACCTTC. It codes for CASSLPGTYGYTF. The complete variable domain, with remaining parts taken from reference TRBV7-8 and TRBJ1-2, reads GAGVSQSPRYKVAKRGQDVALRCDPISGHVSLFWYQQALGQGPEFLTYFQNEAQLDKSGLPSDRFFAERPEGSVSTLKIQRTQQEDSAVYLCASSLPGTYGYTFGSGTRLTVV.

The chain joins TRBV27 to TRBJ2-3; TRBD2 matches 7 bases. The J segment lost 6 bases and the V segment lost 8 bases, leaving 17 bases of the junction unmatched. CDR3 length: 16 residues. CDR1 MNHEY and CDR2 SMNVEV come from the germline V gene (reference sequence). CDR3 sequence reads: CASSSLMGGSIDTQYF. CDR3 DNA: TGTGCCAGCTCATCCCTAATGGGCGGGAGTATCGATACGCAGTATTTT.

The V call is TRBV4-1, the J call TRBJ2-7, with D possibly being TRBD1 (5 bases). This CDR3 comprises 15 residues. The germline gives CDR1 MGHRA, CDR2 YSYEKL. V lost 0 bases and J 0 bases, leaving 9 bases between the germline ends. The chain's CDR3 is CASSQDRVPSYEQYF. In DNA form, the CDR3 reads TGCGCCAGCAGCCAAGACAGGGTCCCCTCCTACGAGCAGTACTTC.

The chain uses TRBV27 and TRBJ2-6, with a tentative D call TRBD1 (6 bases). The V gene lost 3 bases and the J gene lost 3 bases, with 15 bases spanning the gap. Germline assignment: CDR1 MNHEY and CDR2 SMNVEV (reference sequence). This CDR3 contains 17 residues. The CDR3 region is CASSFGQGLSGANVLTF. The DNA for the CDR3 is TGTGCCAGCAGTTTCGGGCAGGGGCTGAGTGGGGCCAACGTCCTGACTTTC. The whole variable domain, filled in from reference TRBV27 and TRBJ2-6, reads EAQVTQNPRYLITVTGKKLTVTCSQNMNHEYMSWYRQDPGLGLRQIYYSMNVEVTDKGDVPEGYKVSRKEKRNFPLILESPSPNQTSLYFCASSFGQGLSGANVLTFGAGSRLTVL.

The chain links TRBV9 to TRBJ2-3; 8 bases are a match to TRBD2. The germline V gene encodes CDR1 SGDLS and CDR2 YYNGEE. V lost 3 bases to trimming and J lost 2 bases; unmatched junction nucleotides: 8. CDR3 size: 16 residues. For the CDR3, the DNA is TGTGCCAGCAGCGGTCGAGCGGGAGTGACCACAGATACGCAGTATTTT. Its translation: CASSGRAGVTTDTQYF.

In its sample, this clone was seen a few times. The gene calls are TRBV5-1 and TRBJ2-1, with 10 bases matching TRBD2. V was pared by 0 bases and J by 6 bases, with 6 bases of the junction left unmatched. The CDR3 consists of 16 residues. Germline V gene sequence: CDR1 SGHRS, CDR2 YFSETQ. CDR3 residues: CASSLAASGGLNEQFF. DNA for the CDR3: TGCGCCAGCAGCTTGGCTGCTAGCGGGGGACTCAATGAGCAGTTCTTC.

The CDR3, as DNA: TGTGCCAGCAGCTCGTCCGGGACAATACTGAACACTGAAGCTTTCTTT. This sequence encodes CASSSSGTILNTEAFF. This chain links TRBV7-8 with TRBJ1-1; possibly TRBD1 for D (6 bases). Between the trimmed V and J ends, which lost 4 bases and 0 bases, there was a span of 15 bases. This CDR3 comprises 16 residues. Germline V gives CDR1 SGHVS, CDR2 FQNEAQ.

The genes are TRBV2 and TRBJ2-7; no reliable D call. V shed 6 bases and J shed 2 bases, with 17 bases lying between them. This CDR3 is built from 15 residues. Germline-derived CDR1 and CDR2 are SNHLY and FYNNEI. In nucleotides, the CDR3 is TGTGCCAGCAGCCAAGGAGCCGTCGCGCCCTACGAGCAGTACTTC. Translating gives CASSQGAVAPYEQYF.

In nucleotides, the CDR3 is TGTGCCTGCCCCTCGGGACTAGCGGGAGCAAGTGAGCAGTTCTTC. It is translated as CACPSGLAGASEQFF. The rearrangement joins TRBV30 to TRBJ2-1, with 14 bases lining up with TRBD2. With V trimmed by 6 bases and J by 9 bases, 10 bases remained unmatched. The CDR3 totals 15 residues. CDR1 is GTSNPN, CDR2 SVGIG, per germline (reference sequence).

The chain is built from TRBV30 and TRBJ2-3; 8 nucleotides agree with TRBD2. Germline V gene lookup returns CDR1 GTSNPN and CDR2 SVGIG (reference sequence). The junction had 7 bases not matched to a gene; V was cut back by 2 bases and J by 0 bases. There are 16 residues in the CDR3. This CDR3 is CAWSFWPSGSTDTQYF. The CDR3 DNA follows: TGTGCCTGGAGTTTTTGGCCTAGCGGGAGCACAGATACGCAGTATTTT. The whole variable domain, filled in from reference TRBV30 and TRBJ2-3, reads SQTIHQWPATLVQPVGSPLSLECTVEGTSNPNLYWYRQAAGRGLQLLFYSVGIGQISSEVPQNLSASRPQDRQFILSSKKLLLSDSGFYLCAWSFWPSGSTDTQYFGPGTRLTVL.

V and J are TRBV5-5 and TRBJ1-4; D gene unclear. V was cut by 4 bases and J by 0 bases, with 7 bases left in between. This CDR3 has 14 amino acids. Germline V gene sequence: CDR1 SGHKS, CDR2 YYEKEE (reference sequence). The CDR3 here is CASSPGATNEKLFF. CDR3 sequence (DNA): TGTGCCAGCAGCCCGGGAGCAACTAATGAAAAACTGTTTTTT. The entire variable domain, with the rest obtained from reference TRBV5-5 and TRBJ1-4, is as follows: DAGVTQSPTHLIKTRGQQVTLRCSPISGHKSVSWYQQVLGQGPQFIFQYYEKEERGRGNFPDRFSARQFPNYSSELNVNALLLGDSALYLCASSPGATNEKLFFGSGTQLSVL.

Comment on this clone: Its ends do not fully match the called genes, so a read error is possible. The sample carries other DNA sequences with the same CDR3. The DNA for the CDR3 is TGCGCTAGCAGCCAAGCTAAGGGGGGCCCCGGTGAGCAGTTCTTC. As protein: CASSQAKGGPGEQFF. The chain combines TRBV4-3 with TRBJ2-1; D may match TRBD1 or TRBD2 (6 bases each). Germline lookup yields CDR1 LGHNA and CDR2 YSLEER. CDR3 length: 15 amino acids.

The chain has TRBV2 and TRBJ2-3; 8 bases align to TRBD1. This CDR3 contains 15 residues. After removal of 5 bases from V and 4 bases from J, the junction contained 8 bases not matched to a gene. CDR1 is SNHLY and CDR2 is FYNNEI in the germline V gene. CDR3 DNA: TGTGCCAGCAGTTTCGGGACAGGAGGTTCAGATACGCAGTATTTT. Its protein is CASSFGTGGSDTQYF. Complete variable domain (other parts from reference TRBV2 and TRBJ2-3): EPEVTQTPSHQVTQMGQEVILRCVPISNHLYFYWYRQILGQKVEFLVSFYNNEISEKSEIFDDQFSVERPDGSNFTLKIRSTKLEDSAMYFCASSFGTGGSDTQYFGPGTRLTVL.

V is TRBV27 and J is TRBJ1-6, with D hard to call. The CDR3 contains 12 residues. Germline-derived CDR1 and CDR2 are MNHEY and SMNVEV (reference sequence). Trimming removed 2 bases from V and 7 bases from J, with 3 bases in between. In nucleotides, the CDR3 is TGTGCCAGCAGTTTAGCCAATTCACCCCTCCACTTT. It specifies CASSLANSPLHF.

V gene TRBV6-6 combines with J gene TRBJ1-4; D is unresolved. The V end was cut by 2 bases, the J end by 0 bases, with 4 bases between. The CDR3 is made up of 14 amino acids. Germline V gives CDR1 MNHNY, CDR2 SVGAGI (reference sequence). CDR3 protein: CASSYSATNEKLFF. Here the CDR3 DNA reads TGTGCCAGCAGTTACAGTGCAACTAATGAAAAACTGTTTTTT.

The chain employs TRBV6-5 and TRBJ2-2; D is unclear. The CDR3 has 14 residues. Trimming left V 8 bases short and J 1 base short, with 11 bases between. Germline CDR1 is MNHEY and CDR2 is SVGAGI. Here the CDR3 DNA reads TGTGCCAGCGCGCTCAGGAGGAACACCGGGGAGCTGTTTTTT. As protein: CASALRRNTGELFF.

The chain carries TRBV6-6 and TRBJ1-1, with D unclear. V shed 5 bases and J shed 1 base, with 17 bases lying between them. This CDR3 region has 16 residues. The germline V gene has CDR1 MNHNY and CDR2 SVGAGI (reference sequence). The CDR3 region is CASSPDIPAWNTEAFF. DNA for the CDR3: TGTGCCAGCAGTCCCGACATCCCGGCGTGGAACACTGAAGCTTTCTTT.

The CDR3 coding sequence is TGTGCCAGCAGTTACACGACAGGGGGCACTGAAGCTTTCTTT. Protein: CASSYTTGGTEAFF. The chain joins TRBV6-6 to TRBJ1-1; 9 bases agree with TRBD1. The J segment lost 4 bases and the V segment lost 2 bases, leaving 2 bases of the junction unmatched. The length of the CDR3 is 14 residues. Germline V lookup: CDR1 MNHNY, CDR2 SVGAGI (reference sequence).

This chain joins TRBV11-2 and TRBJ2-7; D is uncertain. The V gene's germline CDR1 is SGHAT and CDR2 FQNNGV. V lost 6 bases and J 0 bases, leaving 12 bases between the germline ends. CDR3 size: 14 residues. CDR3 sequence (DNA): TGTGCCAGCAGATCGACTGGATCCTCCTACGAGCAGTACTTC. Encoded protein: CASRSTGSSYEQYF.

The CDR3 coding sequence is TGTGCCAGCAGTTTAGGGACTACCTACAATGAGCAGTTCTTC. Translating gives CASSLGTTYNEQFF. This chain connects TRBV27 to TRBJ2-1; 7 nucleotides align to TRBD2. Trimming took 2 bases from V and 2 from J; bases not matched to a gene: 0. CDR1 and CDR2 (germline): MNHEY, SMNVEV (reference sequence). The length of the CDR3 is 14 residues.